This T cell receptor (beta chain) is drawn from a study of T cell responses to AZD1222 COVID-19 vaccine. As to this clone: Antigen: not known.

The CDR3 has 15 residues. V shed 5 bases and J shed 6 bases, with 14 bases lying between them. Germline V gene lookup returns CDR1 LNHDA and CDR2 SQIVND (reference sequence). Using immunoSEQ multiplex PCR, the repertoire was profiled, and TCRdb retains in-frame clones only, with some absent. The table lists some 85,000 clones, 91% of them singletons. Notes on the study in general: Baseline seropositivity characterized only six or seven AZD1222 recipients. Spike-specific TCR depth and breadth grew after two AZD1222 doses.

The TCR comes from an adult in good health. This chain uses TRBV19 with TRBJ1-6; D is uncertain. The sample here was peripheral blood, taken on day 0 of AZD1222 vaccination. CDR3 sequence: CASSPPRVGNSPLHF. The CDR3, as DNA: TGTGCCAGTAGTCCTCCGCGGGTGGGTAATTCACCCCTCCACTTT.